The clone carrying this T cell receptor beta chain was recorded many times. The antigen is unknown. This sample was included in a study of regulatory T cells in long-lasting Graves disease. Study information: Graves' disease counted as persistent after over 5 years of antithyroid drugs with positive TSH receptor antibodies.

General study results and limits: It was in persistent disease that TRBV28, TRBJ1-2 and TRBJ2-5 were favored.

The CDR3 loop spans 13 amino acids. Trimming left V 7 bases short and J 2 bases short, with 15 bases between. Looked up from germline, CDR1 is SQVTM and CDR2 is ANQGSEA. Arm-PCR of CDR3 regions and iRepertoire HTBI primers were the basis on which TCR beta libraries were built. TCRdb redid the calling of the multiplex PCR reads with MiXCR, one entry per CDR3 protein. The sample carries 420,000 or so distinct CDR3 sequences, 20% to 30% recorded once. The time point denotes: persistent/refractory GD, antithyroid drugs over 5 years with positive TRAb. Construction of the TCR library relied on RNA isolated from PBMCs.

The chain recombines TRBV29-1 with TRBJ2-7; a weak D match, TRBD1 (6 bases). Sequenced material: peripheral blood mononuclear cells (PBMCs), taken when the disease was refractory, from a patient treated with antithyroid drugs. This receptor was identified in a female donor with Graves disease. The CDR3 reads CSAGRDMPYEQYF. In DNA, the CDR3 is TGCAGCGCCGGCCGGGACATGCCCTACGAGCAGTACTTC.